This T cell receptor (beta chain) was retrieved from a study of CD8 T cells in ankylosing spondylitis. Regarding the study as a whole: It appeared that ankylosing spondylitis blood was characterized by a TCR beta motif of roughly 8 highly homologous variants. Matched ankylosing spondylitis synovial fluid reportedly showed significant enrichment of disease-linked clones. Certain motif variants had earlier appeared in reactive arthritis synovial fluid and blood. Disease-associated clones were CD8+ and fairly uncommon in peripheral blood.

Comments on this clonotype: The antigen remains undetermined.

TCRdb fed the 5' RACE reads into MiXCR, producing one record per CDR3 protein. The sample contains under 950,000 distinct CDR3 sequences, roughly 19% of which appear only once. The specimen was blood, either unsorted or a sorted T cell fraction (not recorded which). The clonotype comes from a male donor with ankylosing spondylitis.

The CDR3 sequence: CASSRRDNEQFF. CDR3 nucleotides: TGTGCCAGCAGCCGAAGAGATAATGAGCAGTTCTTC. This chain links TRBV3-1 with TRBJ2-1, with D unclear. The CDR3 extends over 12 amino acids. Trimming stripped 4 bases from V and 7 bases from J, with 8 bases between. Germline CDR1 reads LGHDT; CDR2 reads YNNKEL (reference sequence).